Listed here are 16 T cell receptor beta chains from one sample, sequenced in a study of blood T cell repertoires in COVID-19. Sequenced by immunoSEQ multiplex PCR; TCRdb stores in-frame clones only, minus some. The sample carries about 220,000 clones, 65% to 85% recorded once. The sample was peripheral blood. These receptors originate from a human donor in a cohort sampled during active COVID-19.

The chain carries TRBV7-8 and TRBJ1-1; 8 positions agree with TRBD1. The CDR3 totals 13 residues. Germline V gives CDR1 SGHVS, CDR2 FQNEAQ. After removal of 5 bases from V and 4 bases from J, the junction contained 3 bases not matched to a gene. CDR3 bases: TGTGCCAGCAGCATAACAGGGGGCACTGAAGCTTTCTTT. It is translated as CASSITGGTEAFF.

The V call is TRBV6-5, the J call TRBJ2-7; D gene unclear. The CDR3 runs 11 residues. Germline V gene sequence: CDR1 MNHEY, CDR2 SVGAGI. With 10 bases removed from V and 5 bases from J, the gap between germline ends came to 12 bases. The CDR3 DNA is TGTGCCACTAGGAGCGATCACGAGCAGTACTTC. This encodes CATRSDHEQYF.

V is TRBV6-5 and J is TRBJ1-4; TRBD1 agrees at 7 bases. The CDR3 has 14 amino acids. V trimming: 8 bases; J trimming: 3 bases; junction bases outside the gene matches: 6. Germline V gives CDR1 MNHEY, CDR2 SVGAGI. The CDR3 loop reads CASVSGTANEKLFF. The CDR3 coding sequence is TGTGCCAGCGTTTCCGGGACAGCTAATGAAAAACTGTTTTTT.

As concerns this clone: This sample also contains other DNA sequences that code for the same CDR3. In nucleotides, the CDR3 is TGTGCCAGCAGTTTCTTAAATTCACCCCTCCACTTT. Protein sequence: CASSFLNSPLHF. V gene TRBV27 combines with J gene TRBJ1-6; D gene uncertain. The CDR3 spans 12 residues. Germline CDR1 reads MNHEY; CDR2 reads SMNVEV (reference sequence). Trimming stripped 3 bases from V and 7 bases from J, with 4 bases between.

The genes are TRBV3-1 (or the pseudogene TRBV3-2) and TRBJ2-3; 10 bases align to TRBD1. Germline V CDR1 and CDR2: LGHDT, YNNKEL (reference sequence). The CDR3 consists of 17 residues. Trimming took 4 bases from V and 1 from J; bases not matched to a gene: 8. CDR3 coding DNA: TGTGCCAGCAGCCGCCCGGGGACAGGGGAGGGCACAGATACGCAGTATTTT. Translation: CASSRPGTGEGTDTQYF.

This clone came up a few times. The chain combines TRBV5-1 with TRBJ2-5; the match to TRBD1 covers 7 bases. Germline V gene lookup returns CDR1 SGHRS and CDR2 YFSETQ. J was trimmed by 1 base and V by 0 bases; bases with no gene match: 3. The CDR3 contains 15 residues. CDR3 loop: CASSLGQGSQETQYF. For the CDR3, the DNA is TGCGCCAGCAGCTTGGGACAGGGTAGCCAAGAGACCCAGTACTTC. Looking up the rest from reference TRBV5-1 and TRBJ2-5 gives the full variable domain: KAGVTQTPRYLIKTRGQQVTLSCSPISGHRSVSWYQQTPGQGLQFLFEYFSETQRNKGNFPGRFSGRQFSNSRSEMNVSTLELGDSALYLCASSLGQGSQETQYFGPGTRLLVL.

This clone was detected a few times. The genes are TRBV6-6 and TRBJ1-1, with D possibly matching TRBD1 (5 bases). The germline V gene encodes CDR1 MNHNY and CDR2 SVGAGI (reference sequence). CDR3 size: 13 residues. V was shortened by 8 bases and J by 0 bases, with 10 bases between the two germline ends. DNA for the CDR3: TGTGCCAGCGGGGCACAAATGAACACTGAAGCTTTCTTT. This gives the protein CASGAQMNTEAFF.

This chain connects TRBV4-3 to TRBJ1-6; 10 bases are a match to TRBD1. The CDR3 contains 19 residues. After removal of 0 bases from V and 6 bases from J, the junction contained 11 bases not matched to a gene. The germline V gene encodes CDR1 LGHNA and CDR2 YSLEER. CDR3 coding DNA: TGCGCCAGCAGCCAAGATTTACCGGGACAGGGGCCAACTAATTCACCCCTCCACTTT. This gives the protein CASSQDLPGQGPTNSPLHF.

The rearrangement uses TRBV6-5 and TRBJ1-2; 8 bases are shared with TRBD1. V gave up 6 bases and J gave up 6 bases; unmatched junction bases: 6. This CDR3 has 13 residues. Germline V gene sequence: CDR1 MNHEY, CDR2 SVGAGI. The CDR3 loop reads CASRITTGDGYTF. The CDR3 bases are TGTGCCAGCAGAATTACGACAGGGGATGGCTACACCTTC.

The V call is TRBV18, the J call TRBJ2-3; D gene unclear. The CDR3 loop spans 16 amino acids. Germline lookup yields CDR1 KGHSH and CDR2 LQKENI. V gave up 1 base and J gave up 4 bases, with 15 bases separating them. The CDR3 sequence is CASSPLPPSGADTQYF. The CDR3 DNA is TGTGCCAGCTCACCACTTCCCCCCTCAGGCGCAGATACGCAGTATTTT. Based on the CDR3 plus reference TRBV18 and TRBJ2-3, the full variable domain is NAGVMQNPRHLVRRRGQEARLRCSPMKGHSHVYWYRQLPEEGLKFMVYLQKENIIDESGMPKERFSAEFPKEGPSILRIQQVVRGDSAAYFCASSPLPPSGADTQYFGPGTRLTVL.

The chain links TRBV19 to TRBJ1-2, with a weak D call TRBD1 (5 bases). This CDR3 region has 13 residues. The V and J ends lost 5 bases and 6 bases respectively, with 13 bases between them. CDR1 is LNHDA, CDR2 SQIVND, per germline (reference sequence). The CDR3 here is CASSFRQTNGYTF. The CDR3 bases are TGTGCCAGTAGTTTCCGACAGACCAATGGCTACACCTTC.

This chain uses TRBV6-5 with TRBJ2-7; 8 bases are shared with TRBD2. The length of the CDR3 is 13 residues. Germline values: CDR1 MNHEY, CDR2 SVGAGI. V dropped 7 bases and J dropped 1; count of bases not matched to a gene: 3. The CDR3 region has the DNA TGTGCCAGCAAGAGCGGGAGTTCCTACGAGCAGTACTTC. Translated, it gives CASKSGSSYEQYF.

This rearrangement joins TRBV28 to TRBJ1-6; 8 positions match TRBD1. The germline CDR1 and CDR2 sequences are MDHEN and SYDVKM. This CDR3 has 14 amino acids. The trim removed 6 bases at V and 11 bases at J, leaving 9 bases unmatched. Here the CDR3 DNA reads TGTGCCAGCAGACCCGGACAGGGAGGTGCACCCCTCCACTTT. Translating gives CASRPGQGGAPLHF.

The CDR3 coding sequence is TGTGCCTGGAGTGTCCGGACAGGTGACCTGAACACTGAAGCTTTCTTT. As protein: CAWSVRTGDLNTEAFF. J is TRBJ1-1 and V is TRBV30; 7 positions match TRBD1. V lost 0 bases, J lost 0 bases, and 7 bases stayed unmatched. Germline CDR1 GTSNPN, CDR2 SVGIG (reference sequence). This CDR3 is 16 amino acids long.

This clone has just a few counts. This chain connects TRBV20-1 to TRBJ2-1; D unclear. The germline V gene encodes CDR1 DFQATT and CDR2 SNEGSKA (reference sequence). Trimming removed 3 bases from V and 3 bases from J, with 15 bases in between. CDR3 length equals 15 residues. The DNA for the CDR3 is TGCAGTGCTAGTCCCCTAGGCCTCCTCTACAATGAGCAGTTCTTC. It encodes CSASPLGLLYNEQFF.

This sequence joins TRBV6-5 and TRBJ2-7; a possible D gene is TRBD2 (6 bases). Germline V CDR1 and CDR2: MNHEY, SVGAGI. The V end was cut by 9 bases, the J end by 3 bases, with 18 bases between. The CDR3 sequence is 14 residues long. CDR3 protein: CARREDPLLYEQYF. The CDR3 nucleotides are TGTGCCAGGAGGGAGGACCCGCTCCTCTACGAGCAGTACTTC.